The clone carrying this TCR beta chain was picked up one time. This sample is part of a study of T cell changes during pregnancy in multiple sclerosis. Germline V gene sequence: CDR1 SGDLS, CDR2 YYNGEE. V was clipped by 0 bases and J by 1 base; unmatched bases: 15. The CDR3 sequence is 20 residues long. TCRdb keeps only in-frame clones here, not all; method: immunoSEQ multiplex PCR. The sample lists about 44,000 clones, 80% to 90% occurring once. The receptor was derived from a female donor with multiple sclerosis, enrolled in a pregnancy study. The chain links TRBV9 to TRBJ2-1; 8 nucleotides line up with TRBD2. The sequences come from CD4+ T cells from peripheral blood mononuclear cells, collected after pregnancy. The CDR3 protein is CASSVEAFPRGGGSYNEQFF. CDR3 coding DNA: TGTGCCAGCAGCGTAGAAGCCTTCCCCCGGGGCGGGGGGTCCTACAATGAGCAGTTCTTC.